The 6 T cell receptor beta chains below were found in one sample sequenced in a study of glioma-infiltrating T cells after dendritic cell vaccination. The time point denotes: after dendritic cell vaccination, including at tumor progression/relapse. TCRdb keeps only in-frame clones here, not all; method: immunoSEQ multiplex PCR. The sample holds over 65,000 clones, roughly 85% seen once. This specimen was blood, taken after dendritic cell vaccination. The source of these receptors is a human donor with glioblastoma.

CDR3: CATSRGTGKGYGYTF. Written as DNA, the CDR3 is TGTGCCACCAGCAGAGGGACAGGGAAGGGCTATGGCTACACCTTC. The chain combines TRBV15 with TRBJ1-2, with 8 positions matching TRBD1. CDR3 length: 15 amino acids. Germline assignment: CDR1 LNHNV and CDR2 YYDKDF (reference sequence). The V gene end was trimmed by 1 base and the J gene end by 4 bases; junction bases not matched to a gene: 5.

This clone was found once. The chain carries TRBV5-5 and TRBJ1-2; 7 bases agree with TRBD1. From germline, CDR1 is SGHKS and CDR2 YYEKEE (reference sequence). J lost 1 base, V lost 1 base, and 10 bases had no gene match. The CDR3 extends over 17 amino acids. CDR3 bases: TGTGCCAGCAGCTTGCTACAGACAGGGTGGGATAACTATGGCTACACCTTC. Its translation: CASSLLQTGWDNYGYTF. Full variable domain (missing parts from reference TRBV5-5 and TRBJ1-2): DAGVTQSPTHLIKTRGQQVTLRCSPISGHKSVSWYQQVLGQGPQFIFQYYEKEERGRGNFPDRFSARQFPNYSSELNVNALLLGDSALYLCASSLLQTGWDNYGYTFGSGTRLTVV.

The chain couples TRBV19 to TRBJ2-2; 7 nucleotides line up with TRBD1. J gave up 1 base and V 5 bases, and 4 bases lay outside the gene matches. Germline lookup yields CDR1 LNHDA and CDR2 SQIVND (reference sequence). The CDR3 consists of 15 residues. CDR3 sequence: CASSEGQWNTGELFF. DNA of the CDR3: TGTGCCAGTAGTGAGGGACAGTGGAACACCGGGGAGCTGTTTTTT.

J is TRBJ2-7 and V is TRBV6-1; 9 nucleotides match TRBD1. Germline V gene data show CDR1 as MNHNS and CDR2 as SASEGT. This CDR3 region has 16 residues. V shed 3 bases, J shed 0 bases, and the junction held 6 bases outside the gene matches. The CDR3 DNA is TGTGCCAGCAGTGAGGACGGGACAGGGAGCTCCTACGAGCAGTACTTC. It translates to CASSEDGTGSSYEQYF.

This chain joins TRBV7-9 and TRBJ1-1, with 7 bases that match TRBD1. The length of the CDR3 is 13 residues. With V trimmed by 1 base and J by 11 bases, 7 bases remained unmatched. Germline CDR1 and CDR2: SEHNR and FQNEAQ (reference sequence). CDR3 sequence: CASSLEQQGTAFF. As DNA, the CDR3 is TGTGCCAGCAGCTTAGAGCAACAGGGGACGGCTTTCTTT.

This chain connects TRBV25-1 to TRBJ2-1, with 12 bases fitting TRBD2. V shed 5 bases, J shed 1 base, and the junction held 3 bases outside the gene matches. The CDR3 is 16 residues long. Germline V CDR1 and CDR2: MGHDK, SYGVNS. The CDR3 bases are TGTGCCAGCAGTACTACTAGCGGGGGGTCCTACAATGAGCAGTTCTTC. This codes for CASSTTSGGSYNEQFF.